Below are 20 T cell receptor beta chains sequenced from a single sample in a study of T-cell reconstitution after alpha-beta-depleted transplantation in children. Unique molecular identifiers were used to barcode this TCRbeta library. TCRdb re-analysed the PCR reads in MiXCR, keeping a single row per CDR3 protein. The sample has 100,000 to 120,000 distinct CDR3 sequences; 5% to 8% are singletons. The source was PBMCs, mostly from graft donor cells, collected 360 days after TCRalphabeta/CD19-depleted stem cell transplant. The receptors here all came from a male patient aged 2-10 years who had a stem cell transplant for acute lymphoblastic leukemia, so the T cells may come from the graft donor.

This clonotype has just a few counts. The chain has TRBV9 and TRBJ2-7; 10 nucleotides match TRBD2. Germline CDR1 is SGDLS and CDR2 is YYNGEE. Trimming cost V 3 bases and J 4 bases; bases outside gene matches: 7. This CDR3 comprises 15 residues. CDR3 sequence (DNA): TGTGCCAGCAGCGGAGGGATTAGCGGGAGGTACGAGCAGTACTTC. Protein product: CASSGGISGRYEQYF.

This clonotype was observed at least ten times. The chain links TRBV4-3 to TRBJ2-3; D might be TRBD1 or TRBD2, each matching 5 bases. This CDR3 comprises 17 residues. Per the germline V gene, CDR1 is LGHNA and CDR2 is YSLEER. The V gene lost 2 bases and the J gene lost 1 base, with 16 bases spanning the gap. Here the CDR3 reads CASSQSGLLGGTDTQYF. As DNA, the CDR3 is TGCGCCAGCAGCCAATCCGGACTTCTGGGGGGCACAGATACGCAGTATTTT.

This clonotype was detected many times. The rearrangement joins TRBV4-3 to TRBJ1-1; 9 positions agree with TRBD1. This CDR3 contains 14 residues. The junction had 3 bases not matched to a gene; V was cut back by 4 bases and J by 3 bases. Germline V gene data show CDR1 as LGHNA and CDR2 as YSLEER. The CDR3 is CASSPGQGDTEAFF. CDR3 coding DNA: TGCGCCAGCAGCCCGGGACAGGGAGACACTGAAGCTTTCTTT.

This clonotype was observed many times. V usage is TRBV6-6 and J usage is TRBJ2-1, with 8 bases aligning to TRBD2. The CDR3 contains 14 residues. J lost 4 bases, V lost 6 bases, and 5 bases had no gene match. Germline V gene sequence: CDR1 MNHNY, CDR2 SVGAGI (reference sequence). The CDR3 nucleotides are TGTGCCAGCAGACTAGCGGCGCTTTACAATGAGCAGTTCTTC. This codes for CASRLAALYNEQFF.

About this clonotype itself: Just one base apart from a much larger clone, this may be a read error. The chain has TRBV20-1 and TRBJ2-3; D call uncertain. V shed 8 bases and J shed 0 bases, with 12 bases lying between them. This CDR3 contains 13 residues. CDR1 and CDR2 (germline): DFQATT, SNEGSKA (reference sequence). The CDR3, as DNA: TGCAGTACAAAGACAACTAGCACAGATACGCAGTATTTT. It yields the protein CSTKTTSTDTQYF.

There are many counts of this clonotype. J is TRBJ2-2 and V is TRBV6-5, with no clear D. The CDR3 length is 15 residues. V shed 5 bases and J shed 6 bases, with 16 bases lying between them. Germline V CDR1 and CDR2: MNHEY, SVGAGI. CDR3 region: CASSPLRVRAGELFF. The CDR3, as DNA: TGTGCCAGCAGTCCGCTCCGGGTCCGTGCCGGGGAGCTGTTTTTT.

This clonotype was recorded many times. The chain's CDR3 is CASSLGSLAGVQETQYF. The CDR3 nucleotides read TGTGCCAGCAGCTTAGGATCCCTAGCGGGGGTTCAAGAGACCCAGTACTTC. The chain combines TRBV7-9 with TRBJ2-5, with 10 bases that match TRBD2. Germline trimming cut 1 base from V and 2 bases from J; bases unmatched to any gene: 7. The CDR3 has 17 residues. Germline V gives CDR1 SEHNR, CDR2 FQNEAQ (reference sequence).

This clonotype qualifies as large. The rearrangement uses TRBV18 and TRBJ2-7, with D hard to call. The length of the CDR3 is 15 residues. Trimming pared 0 bases from V and 3 bases from J, leaving 12 bases between. Germline V gene data show CDR1 as KGHSH and CDR2 as LQKENI. The CDR3 sequence: CASSPPQTEFYEQYF. The CDR3, as DNA: TGTGCCAGCTCACCACCTCAGACCGAGTTCTACGAGCAGTACTTC.

The sample holds many counts of this clonotype. The chain joins TRBV3-1 to TRBJ1-6, with 10 bases aligning to TRBD1. Per germline, CDR1 LGHDT and CDR2 YNNKEL (reference sequence). This CDR3 region has 16 residues. V lost 4 bases to trimming and J lost 15 bases; unmatched junction nucleotides: 15. CDR3 region: CASSPDRGMEFEDLHF. For the CDR3, the DNA is TGTGCCAGCAGCCCGGACAGGGGGATGGAATTCGAGGACCTCCACTTT.

Only a few counts were recorded for this clonotype. The V call is TRBV9, the J call TRBJ2-3, with D possibly matching TRBD1 (6 bases). The germline gives CDR1 SGDLS, CDR2 YYNGEE. Trimming left V 2 bases short and J 5 bases short, with 15 bases between. The CDR3 covers 15 residues. CDR3: CASSVAQGWGDTQYF. The CDR3 DNA follows: TGTGCCAGCAGCGTCGCACAGGGATGGGGAGATACGCAGTATTTT.

This clonotype was observed a few times. The V gene is TRBV27, the J gene TRBJ1-2; D is possibly TRBD1 (6 bases). CDR3 size: 15 residues. V shed 4 bases and J shed 0 bases, with 12 bases lying between them. Germline loops: CDR1 MNHEY, CDR2 SMNVEV (reference sequence). CDR3 sequence (DNA): TGTGCCAGCAGTTCCATTCGGACAGCTAACTATGGCTACACCTTC. It yields the protein CASSSIRTANYGYTF.

This clonotype was counted at least ten times. The gene calls are TRBV7-9 and TRBJ2-5, with no clear D. Looked up from germline, CDR1 is SEHNR and CDR2 is FQNEAQ (reference sequence). The CDR3 contains 12 residues. V shed 5 bases and J shed 5 bases, with 9 bases lying between them. The CDR3 loop reads CASSPGSETQYF. The CDR3 nucleotides read TGTGCCAGCAGCCCAGGCTCGGAGACCCAGTACTTC.

In its sample, this clonotype was seen many times. The V gene is TRBV14, the J gene TRBJ2-5; D gene ambiguous. This CDR3 region has 12 residues. V dropped 0 bases and J dropped 7 bases, with 6 bases sitting between them. The germline V gene encodes CDR1 SGHDN and CDR2 FVKESK. CDR3 sequence: CASSQDRRTQYF. The DNA of the CDR3 is TGTGCCAGCAGCCAAGATAGGCGGACCCAGTACTTC.

This clonotype was seen ten or more times. The chain employs TRBV27 and TRBJ2-7, with 11 positions matching TRBD2. Trimming took 0 bases from V and 3 from J; bases not matched to a gene: 7. Germline CDR1 MNHEY, CDR2 SMNVEV (reference sequence). The length of the CDR3 is 17 residues. CDR3 loop: CASSLSLAGGKIYEQYF. The CDR3 DNA is TGTGCCAGCAGTTTATCTTTAGCGGGAGGGAAAATCTACGAGCAGTACTTC.

This clonotype was observed at least ten times. The genes are TRBV21-1 and TRBJ2-7; TRBD2 was called by the table and not checked on the DNA. TRBV21-1 is labeled a pseudogene. The CDR3 is made up of 18 amino acids. The CDR3 bases are TGTGCCAGCAGCAAAATCACTGGCTCGGGACGGCCTACCTACGAGCAGTACTTC. Its protein is CASSKITGSGRPTYEQYF.

The sample holds many counts of this clonotype. This chain uses TRBV9 with TRBJ1-5; D is unresolved. This CDR3 region has 15 residues. The V gene lost 0 bases and the J gene lost 0 bases, with 7 bases spanning the gap. The germline V gene has CDR1 SGDLS and CDR2 YYNGEE. The CDR3 DNA is TGTGCCAGCAGCGTAGGCGGTAATAGCAATCAGCCCCAGCATTTT. This codes for CASSVGGNSNQPQHF.

This clonotype occurred many times. The chain has TRBV5-1 and TRBJ2-4, with D possibly being TRBD2 (6 bases). V was trimmed by 6 bases and J by 3 bases, leaving 7 bases between them. The V gene's germline CDR1 is SGHRS and CDR2 YFSETQ. The CDR3 spans 12 residues. The CDR3, as DNA: TGCGCCAGCACCGGGGGCAAAAACATTCAGTACTTC. This translates into CASTGGKNIQYF.

This clonotype was found many times. This chain joins TRBV4-3 and TRBJ2-7; D is unresolved. Trimming stripped 1 base from V and 2 bases from J, with 9 bases between. Germline V lookup: CDR1 LGHNA, CDR2 YSLEER. CDR3 length equals 14 residues. CDR3 amino acids: CASSQVSRPYEQYF. The CDR3 DNA follows: TGCGCCAGCAGCCAAGTCTCCAGGCCCTACGAGCAGTACTTC.

In its sample, this clonotype was seen many times. The rearrangement links TRBV4-3 to TRBJ2-7; the D is unclear. CDR3 length equals 13 residues. The V gene lost 1 base and the J gene lost 4 bases, with 8 bases spanning the gap. The V gene's germline CDR1 is LGHNA and CDR2 YSLEER. CDR3 nucleotides: TGCGCCAGCAGCCAAGGGTCCGGTTACGAGCAGTACTTC. It encodes CASSQGSGYEQYF.

This clonotype appeared many times. This chain connects TRBV2 to TRBJ1-2; weak D call: TRBD1 (5 bases). CDR3 size: 14 residues. The germline V and J ends were trimmed by 8 bases and 5 bases, with 18 bases remaining between them. Per germline, CDR1 SNHLY and CDR2 FYNNEI. The CDR3 region has the DNA TGTGCCAGCGTTGAATGGGGCGCGACGTATGGCTACACCTTC. Translation: CASVEWGATYGYTF.